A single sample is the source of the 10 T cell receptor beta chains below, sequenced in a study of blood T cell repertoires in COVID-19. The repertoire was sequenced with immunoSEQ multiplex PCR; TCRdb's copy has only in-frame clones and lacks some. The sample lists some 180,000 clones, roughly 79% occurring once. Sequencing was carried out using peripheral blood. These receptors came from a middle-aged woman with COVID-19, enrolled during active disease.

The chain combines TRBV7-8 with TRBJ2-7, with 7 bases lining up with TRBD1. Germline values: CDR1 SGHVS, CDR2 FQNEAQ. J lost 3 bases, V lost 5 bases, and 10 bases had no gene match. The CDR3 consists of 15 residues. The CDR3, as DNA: TGTGCCAGCAGCAAAGCGACAGGGTCTTTCTACGAGCAGTACTTC. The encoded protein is CASSKATGSFYEQYF.

The CDR3 nucleotides are TGTGCCAGCAGTTACTCGGATACAGTCGGGAAAAAACTGTTTTTT. Its protein is CASSYSDTVGKKLFF. The rearrangement joins TRBV6-5 to TRBJ1-4; D gene uncertain. The germline CDR1 and CDR2 sequences are MNHEY and SVGAGI. The length of the CDR3 is 15 residues. Trimming took 0 bases from V and 9 from J, leaving 14 bases between them.

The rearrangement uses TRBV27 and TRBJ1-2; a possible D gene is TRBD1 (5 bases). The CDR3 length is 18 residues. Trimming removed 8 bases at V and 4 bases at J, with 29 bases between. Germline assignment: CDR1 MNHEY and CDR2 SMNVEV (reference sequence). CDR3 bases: TGTGCCAGCTCTCCCCGGAGGGGCCGGGTGTGGGCTCCCTATGGCTACACCTTC. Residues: CASSPRRGRVWAPYGYTF.

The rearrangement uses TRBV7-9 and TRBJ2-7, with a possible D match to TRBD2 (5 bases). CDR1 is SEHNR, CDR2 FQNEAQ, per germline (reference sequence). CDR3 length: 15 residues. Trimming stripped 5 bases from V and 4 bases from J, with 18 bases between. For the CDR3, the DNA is TGTGCCAGCAGCCCAGGCTGGCGGAGGCAGTACGAGCAGTACTTC. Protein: CASSPGWRRQYEQYF. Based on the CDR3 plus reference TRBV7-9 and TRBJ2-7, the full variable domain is DTGVSQNPRHKITKRGQNVTFRCDPISEHNRLYWYRQTLGQGPEFLTYFQNEAQLEKSRLLSDRFSAERPKGSFSTLEIQRTEQGDSAMYLCASSPGWRRQYEQYFGPGTRLTVT.

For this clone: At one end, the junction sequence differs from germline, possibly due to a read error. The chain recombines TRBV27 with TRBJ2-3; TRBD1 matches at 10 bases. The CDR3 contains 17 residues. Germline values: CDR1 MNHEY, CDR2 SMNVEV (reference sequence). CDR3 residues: CASSLFLGTGATDTQYF. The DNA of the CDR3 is TGTGCCAGCAGCTTATTCCTGGGGACAGGGGCCACAGATACGCAGTATTTT.

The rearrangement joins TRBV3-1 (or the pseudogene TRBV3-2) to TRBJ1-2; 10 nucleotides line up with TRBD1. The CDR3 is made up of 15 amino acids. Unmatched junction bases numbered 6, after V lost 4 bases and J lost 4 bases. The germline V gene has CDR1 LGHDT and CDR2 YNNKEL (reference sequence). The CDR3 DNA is TGTGCCAGCAGCCGCAGACAGGGGGCGGGCTATGGCTACACCTTC. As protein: CASSRRQGAGYGYTF.

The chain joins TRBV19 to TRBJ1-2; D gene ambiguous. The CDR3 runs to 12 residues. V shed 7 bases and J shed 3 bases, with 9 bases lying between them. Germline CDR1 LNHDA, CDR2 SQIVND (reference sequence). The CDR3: CASMTWDYGYTF. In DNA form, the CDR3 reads TGTGCCAGTATGACTTGGGACTATGGCTACACCTTC.

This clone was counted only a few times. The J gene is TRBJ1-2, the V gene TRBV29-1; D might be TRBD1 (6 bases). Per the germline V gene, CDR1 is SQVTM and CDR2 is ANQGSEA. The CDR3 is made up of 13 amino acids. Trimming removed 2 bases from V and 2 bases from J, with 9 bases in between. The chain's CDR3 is CSVELQGNYGYTF. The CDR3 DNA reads TGCAGCGTTGAACTCCAGGGGAACTATGGCTACACCTTC.

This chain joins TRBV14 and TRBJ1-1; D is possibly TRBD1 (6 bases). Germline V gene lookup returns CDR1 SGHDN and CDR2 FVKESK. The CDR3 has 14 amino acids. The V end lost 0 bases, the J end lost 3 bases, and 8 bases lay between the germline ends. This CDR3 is CASSQEDRDTEAFF. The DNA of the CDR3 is TGTGCCAGCAGCCAAGAGGACAGAGACACTGAAGCTTTCTTT.

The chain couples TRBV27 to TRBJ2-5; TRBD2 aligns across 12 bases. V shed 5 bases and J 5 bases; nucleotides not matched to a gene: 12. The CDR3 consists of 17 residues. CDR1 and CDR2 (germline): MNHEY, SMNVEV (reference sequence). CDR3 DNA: TGTGCCAGCAGTCCGGCCCAGACTAGCGGGAGAGGGGAGACCCAGTACTTC. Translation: CASSPAQTSGRGETQYF.